This T cell receptor (beta chain) was recorded in a study of neoadjuvant nivolumab and ipilimumab in lung cancer. Data came from immunoSEQ multiplex PCR; TCRdb stores just in-frame clones and leaves some out. This sample carries under 15,000 clones, about two thirds of them seen once, and the ten largest clones take 20% to 25%. The material was peripheral blood, obtained after neoadjuvant nivolumab, alone or with ipilimumab, at or shortly before surgery. The sequence derives from an adult with non-small cell lung cancer.

The CDR3 region is CASSPGQGNEQYF. In DNA form, the CDR3 reads TGTGCCAGCTCACCTGGGCAGGGGAACGAGCAGTACTTC. J is TRBJ2-7 and V is TRBV18; perhaps TRBD1 as D (6 bases). Germline V gives CDR1 KGHSH, CDR2 LQKENI. V was cut by 3 bases and J by 5 bases, with 11 bases left in between. The CDR3 spans 13 residues.